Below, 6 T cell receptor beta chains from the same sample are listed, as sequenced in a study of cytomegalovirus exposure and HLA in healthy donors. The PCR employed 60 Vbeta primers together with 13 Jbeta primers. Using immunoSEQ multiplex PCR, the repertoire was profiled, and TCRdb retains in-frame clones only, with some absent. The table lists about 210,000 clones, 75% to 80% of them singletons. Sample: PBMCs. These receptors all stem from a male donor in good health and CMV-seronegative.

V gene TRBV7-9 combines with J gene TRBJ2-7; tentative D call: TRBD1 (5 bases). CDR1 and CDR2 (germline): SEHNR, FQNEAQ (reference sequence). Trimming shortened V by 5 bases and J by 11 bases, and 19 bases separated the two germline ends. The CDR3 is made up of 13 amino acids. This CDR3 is CASSPEDKKEKYF. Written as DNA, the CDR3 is TGTGCCAGCAGCCCCGAGGACAAAAAGGAGAAGTACTTC.

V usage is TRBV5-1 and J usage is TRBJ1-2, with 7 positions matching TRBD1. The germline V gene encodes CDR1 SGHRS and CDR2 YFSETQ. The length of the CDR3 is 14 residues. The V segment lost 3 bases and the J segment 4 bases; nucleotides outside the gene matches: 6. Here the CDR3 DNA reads TGCGCCAGCAGCTCGACGGGACAGCCCTATGGCTACACCTTC. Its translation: CASSSTGQPYGYTF.

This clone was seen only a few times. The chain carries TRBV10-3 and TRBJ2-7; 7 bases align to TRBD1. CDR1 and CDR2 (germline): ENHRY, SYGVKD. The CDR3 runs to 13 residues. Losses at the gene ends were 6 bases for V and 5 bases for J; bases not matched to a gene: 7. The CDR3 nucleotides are TGTGCCATCAGGCAGGGACAGACTAACGAGCAGTACTTC. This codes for CAIRQGQTNEQYF.

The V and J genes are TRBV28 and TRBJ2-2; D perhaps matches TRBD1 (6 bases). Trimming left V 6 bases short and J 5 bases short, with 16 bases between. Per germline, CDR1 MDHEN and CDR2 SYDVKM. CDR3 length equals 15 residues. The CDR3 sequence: CASSLVQGRTGELFF. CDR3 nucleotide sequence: TGTGCCAGCAGCCTAGTACAGGGCCGGACCGGGGAGCTGTTTTTT.

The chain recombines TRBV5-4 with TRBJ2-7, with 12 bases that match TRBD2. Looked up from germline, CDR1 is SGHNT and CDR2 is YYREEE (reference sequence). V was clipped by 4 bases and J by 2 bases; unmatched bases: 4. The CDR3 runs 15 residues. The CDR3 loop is CASSTGLAGTYEQYF. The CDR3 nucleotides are TGTGCCAGCAGCACAGGACTAGCGGGAACCTACGAGCAGTACTTC.

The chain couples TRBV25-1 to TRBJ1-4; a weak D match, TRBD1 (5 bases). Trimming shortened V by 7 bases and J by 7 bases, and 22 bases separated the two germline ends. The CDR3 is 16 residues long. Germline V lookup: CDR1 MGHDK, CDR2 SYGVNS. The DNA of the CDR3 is TGTGCCAGCAACGGGGCGTGGGGGACTGAGGGTGAAAAACTGTTTTTT. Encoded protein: CASNGAWGTEGEKLFF.